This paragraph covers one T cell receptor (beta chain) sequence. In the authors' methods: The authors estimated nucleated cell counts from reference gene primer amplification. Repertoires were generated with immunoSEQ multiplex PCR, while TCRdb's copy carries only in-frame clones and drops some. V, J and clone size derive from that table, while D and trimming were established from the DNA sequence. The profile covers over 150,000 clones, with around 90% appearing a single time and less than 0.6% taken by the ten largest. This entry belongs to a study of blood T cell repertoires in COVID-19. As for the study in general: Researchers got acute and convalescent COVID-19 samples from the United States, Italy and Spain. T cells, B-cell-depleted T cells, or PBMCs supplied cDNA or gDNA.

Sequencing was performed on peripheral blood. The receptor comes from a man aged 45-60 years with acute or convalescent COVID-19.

The CDR3 here is CASSLDAVEETQYF. The CDR3 DNA is TGCGCCAGCAGCTTGGATGCGGTCGAAGAGACCCAGTACTTC. The J gene is TRBJ2-5, the V gene TRBV5-1; no firm D call. The ends were cut back, 0 bases at V and 3 bases at J, with 9 bases in the middle. Germline assignment: CDR1 SGHRS and CDR2 YFSETQ. The CDR3 runs to 14 residues.